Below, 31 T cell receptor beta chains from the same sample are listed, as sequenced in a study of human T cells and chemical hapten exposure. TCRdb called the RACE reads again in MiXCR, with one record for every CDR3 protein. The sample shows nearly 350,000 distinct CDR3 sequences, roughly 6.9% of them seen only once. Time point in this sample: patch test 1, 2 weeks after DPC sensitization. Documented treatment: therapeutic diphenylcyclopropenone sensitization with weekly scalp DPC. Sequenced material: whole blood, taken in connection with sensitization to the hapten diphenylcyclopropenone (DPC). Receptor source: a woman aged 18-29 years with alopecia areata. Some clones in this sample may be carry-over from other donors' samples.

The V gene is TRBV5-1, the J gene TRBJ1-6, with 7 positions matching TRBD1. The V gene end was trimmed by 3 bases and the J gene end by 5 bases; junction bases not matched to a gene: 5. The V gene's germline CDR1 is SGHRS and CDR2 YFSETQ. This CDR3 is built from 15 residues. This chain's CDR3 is CASSYGDRDNSPLHF. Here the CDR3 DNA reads TGCGCCAGCAGCTACGGGGACAGAGATAATTCACCCCTCCACTTT.

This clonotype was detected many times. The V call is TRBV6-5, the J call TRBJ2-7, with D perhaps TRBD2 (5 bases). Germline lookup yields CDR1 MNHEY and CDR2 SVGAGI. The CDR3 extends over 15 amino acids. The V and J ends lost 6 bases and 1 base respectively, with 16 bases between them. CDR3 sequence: CASRPTYGSSYEQYF. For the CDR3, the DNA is TGTGCCAGCAGGCCCACGTATGGGAGTTCCTACGAGCAGTACTTC.

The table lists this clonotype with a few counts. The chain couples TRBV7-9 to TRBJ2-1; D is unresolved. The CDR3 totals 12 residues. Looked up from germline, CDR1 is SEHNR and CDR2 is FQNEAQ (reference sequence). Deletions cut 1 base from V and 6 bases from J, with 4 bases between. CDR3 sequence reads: CASSLGFNEQFF. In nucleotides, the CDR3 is TGTGCCAGCAGCTTAGGATTCAATGAGCAGTTCTTC.

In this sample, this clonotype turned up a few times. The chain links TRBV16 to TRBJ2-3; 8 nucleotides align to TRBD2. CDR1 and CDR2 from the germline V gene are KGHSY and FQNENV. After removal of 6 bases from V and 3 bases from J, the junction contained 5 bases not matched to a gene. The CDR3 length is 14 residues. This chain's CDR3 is CASRRGLGTDTQYF. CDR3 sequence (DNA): TGTGCCAGCAGACGGGGACTAGGTACAGATACGCAGTATTTT.

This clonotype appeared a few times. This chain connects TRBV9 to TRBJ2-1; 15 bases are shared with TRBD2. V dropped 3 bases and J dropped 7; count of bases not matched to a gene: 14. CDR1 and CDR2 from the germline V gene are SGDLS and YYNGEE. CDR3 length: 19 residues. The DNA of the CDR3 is TGTGCCAGCAGCGCCCGGACTAGCGGGGGGGTAAGCAAAGGGAATGAGCAGTTCTTC. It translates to CASSARTSGGVSKGNEQFF.

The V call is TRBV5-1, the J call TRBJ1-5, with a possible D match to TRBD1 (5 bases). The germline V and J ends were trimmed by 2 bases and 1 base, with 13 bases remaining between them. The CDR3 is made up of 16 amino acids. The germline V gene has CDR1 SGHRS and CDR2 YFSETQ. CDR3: CASSLGAPPSNQPQHF. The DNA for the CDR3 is TGCGCCAGCAGCTTAGGGGCTCCCCCAAGCAATCAGCCCCAGCATTTT.

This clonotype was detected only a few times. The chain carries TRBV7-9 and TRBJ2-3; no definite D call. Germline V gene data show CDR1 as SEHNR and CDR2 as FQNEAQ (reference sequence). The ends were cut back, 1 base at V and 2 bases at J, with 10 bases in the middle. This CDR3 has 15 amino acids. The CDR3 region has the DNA TGTGCCAGCAGCTTAGGTCGCCAGATCACAGATACGCAGTATTTT. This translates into CASSLGRQITDTQYF.

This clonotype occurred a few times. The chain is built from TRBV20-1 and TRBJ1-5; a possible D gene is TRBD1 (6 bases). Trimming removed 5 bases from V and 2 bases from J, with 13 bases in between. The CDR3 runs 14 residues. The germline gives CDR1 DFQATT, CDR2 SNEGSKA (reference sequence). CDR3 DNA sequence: TGCAGTGCTTGGGGGGCCTTTGGCAATCAGCCCCAGCATTTT. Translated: CSAWGAFGNQPQHF.

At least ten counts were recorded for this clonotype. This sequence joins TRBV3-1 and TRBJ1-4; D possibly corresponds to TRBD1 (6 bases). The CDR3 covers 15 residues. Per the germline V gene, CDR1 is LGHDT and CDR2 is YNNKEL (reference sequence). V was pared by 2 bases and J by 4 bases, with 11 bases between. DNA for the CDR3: TGTGCCAGCAGCCAAAACGGACAGCGTAATGAAAAACTGTTTTTT. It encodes CASSQNGQRNEKLFF.

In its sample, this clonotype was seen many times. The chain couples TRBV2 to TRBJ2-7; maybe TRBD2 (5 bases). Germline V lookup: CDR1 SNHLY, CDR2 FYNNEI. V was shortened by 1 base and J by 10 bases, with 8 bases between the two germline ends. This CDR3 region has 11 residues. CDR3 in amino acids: CASSEGEFQYF. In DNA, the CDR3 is TGTGCCAGCAGTGAAGGGGAGTTTCAGTACTTC. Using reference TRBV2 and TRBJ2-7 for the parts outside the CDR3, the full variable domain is EPEVTQTPSHQVTQMGQEVILRCVPISNHLYFYWYRQILGQKVEFLVSFYNNEISEKSEIFDDQFSVERPDGSNFTLKIRSTKLEDSAMYFCASSEGEFQYFGPGTRLTVT.

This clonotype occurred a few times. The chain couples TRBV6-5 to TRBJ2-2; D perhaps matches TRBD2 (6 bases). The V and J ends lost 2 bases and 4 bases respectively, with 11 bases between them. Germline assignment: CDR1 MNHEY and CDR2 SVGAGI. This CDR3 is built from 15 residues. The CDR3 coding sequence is TGTGCCAGCAGTTACGTGGAGGGGTTCACCGGGGAGCTGTTTTTT. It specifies CASSYVEGFTGELFF.

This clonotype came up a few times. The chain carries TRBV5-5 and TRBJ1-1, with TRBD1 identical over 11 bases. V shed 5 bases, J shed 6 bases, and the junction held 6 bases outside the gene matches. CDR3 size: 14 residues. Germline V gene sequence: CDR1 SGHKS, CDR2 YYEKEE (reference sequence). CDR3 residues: CASRVGQGASEAFF. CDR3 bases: TGTGCCAGCAGAGTCGGACAGGGGGCGTCTGAAGCTTTCTTT.

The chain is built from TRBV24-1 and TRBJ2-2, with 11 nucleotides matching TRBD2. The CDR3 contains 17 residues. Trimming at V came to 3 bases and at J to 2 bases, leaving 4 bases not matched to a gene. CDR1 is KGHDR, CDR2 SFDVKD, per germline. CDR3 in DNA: TGTGCCACCAGTGATAAGACTAGCGGGGTCAACACCGGGGAGCTGTTTTTT. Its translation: CATSDKTSGVNTGELFF.

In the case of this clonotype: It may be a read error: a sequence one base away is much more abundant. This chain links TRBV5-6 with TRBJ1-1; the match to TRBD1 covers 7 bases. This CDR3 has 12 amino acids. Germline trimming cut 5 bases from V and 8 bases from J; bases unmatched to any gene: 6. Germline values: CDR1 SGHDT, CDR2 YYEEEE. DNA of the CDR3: TGTGCCAGCAGTTATACGACAGGGGAAGCTTTCTTT. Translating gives CASSYTTGEAFF.

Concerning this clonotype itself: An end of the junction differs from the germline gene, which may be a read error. DNA of the CDR3: TGCAGCGTCGAAGGCGGGGGGATAGAGACCCAGTACTTC. Its translation is CSVEGGGIETQYF. This chain uses TRBV29-1 with TRBJ2-5; 8 bases agree with TRBD2. Per the germline V gene, CDR1 is SQVTM and CDR2 is ANQGSEA. CDR3 size: 13 residues.

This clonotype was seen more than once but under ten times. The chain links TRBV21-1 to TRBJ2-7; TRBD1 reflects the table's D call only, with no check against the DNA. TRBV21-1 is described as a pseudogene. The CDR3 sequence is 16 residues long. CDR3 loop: CASSDYTGTGSYEQYF. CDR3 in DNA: TGTGCCAGCAGCGACTATACCGGGACAGGGAGCTACGAGCAGTACTTC.

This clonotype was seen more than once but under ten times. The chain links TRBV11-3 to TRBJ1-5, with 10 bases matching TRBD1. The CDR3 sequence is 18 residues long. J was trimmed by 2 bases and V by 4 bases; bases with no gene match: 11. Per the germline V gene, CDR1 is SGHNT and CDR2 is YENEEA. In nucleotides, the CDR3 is TGTGCCAGCAGCTCCCGGGACAGGGGCTTTAAGGGCAATCAGCCCCAGCATTTT. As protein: CASSSRDRGFKGNQPQHF.

The CDR3 loop reads CASSYGGRGYNEQFF. The DNA for the CDR3 is TGTGCCAGCAGTTATGGAGGACGGGGCTACAATGAGCAGTTCTTC. The chain employs TRBV6-2 or TRBV6-3 and TRBJ2-1, with D possibly being TRBD2 (5 bases). The germline V and J ends were trimmed by 3 bases and 3 bases, with 12 bases remaining between them. Germline CDR1 reads MNHEY; CDR2 reads SVGEGT. There are 15 residues in the CDR3.

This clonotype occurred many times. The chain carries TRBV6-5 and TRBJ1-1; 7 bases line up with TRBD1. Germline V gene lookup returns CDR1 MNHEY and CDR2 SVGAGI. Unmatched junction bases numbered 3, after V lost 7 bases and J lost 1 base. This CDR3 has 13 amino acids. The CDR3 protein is CASIRGRNTEAFF. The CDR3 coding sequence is TGTGCCAGCATCAGGGGGAGGAACACTGAAGCTTTCTTT.

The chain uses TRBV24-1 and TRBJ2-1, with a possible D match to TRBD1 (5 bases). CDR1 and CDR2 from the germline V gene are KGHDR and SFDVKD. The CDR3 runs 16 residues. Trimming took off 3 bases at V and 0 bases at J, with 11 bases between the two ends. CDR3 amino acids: CATSDVTGSSYNEQFF. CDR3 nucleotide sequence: TGTGCCACCAGTGATGTCACAGGAAGCTCCTACAATGAGCAGTTCTTC.

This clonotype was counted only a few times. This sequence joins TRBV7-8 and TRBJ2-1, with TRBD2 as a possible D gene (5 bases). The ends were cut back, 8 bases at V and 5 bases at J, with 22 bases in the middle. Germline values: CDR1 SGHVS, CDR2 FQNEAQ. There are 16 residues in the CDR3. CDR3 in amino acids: CASSGPSSTGNNEQFF. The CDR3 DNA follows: TGTGCCAGCTCCGGGCCCTCGTCGACGGGAAACAATGAGCAGTTCTTC.

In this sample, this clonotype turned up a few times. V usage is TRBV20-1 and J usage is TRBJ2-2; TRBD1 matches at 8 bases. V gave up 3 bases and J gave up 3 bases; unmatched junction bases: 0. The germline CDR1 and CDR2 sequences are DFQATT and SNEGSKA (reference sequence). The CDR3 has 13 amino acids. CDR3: CSARTGDTGELFF. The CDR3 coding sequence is TGCAGTGCTAGGACAGGGGACACCGGGGAGCTGTTTTTT.

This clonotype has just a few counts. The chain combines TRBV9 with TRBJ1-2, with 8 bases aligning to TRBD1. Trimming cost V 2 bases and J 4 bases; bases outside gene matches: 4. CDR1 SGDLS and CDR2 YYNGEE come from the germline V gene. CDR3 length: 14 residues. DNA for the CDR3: TGTGCCAGCAGCGTCGGACAGGGCCCCTATGGCTACACCTTC. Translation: CASSVGQGPYGYTF.

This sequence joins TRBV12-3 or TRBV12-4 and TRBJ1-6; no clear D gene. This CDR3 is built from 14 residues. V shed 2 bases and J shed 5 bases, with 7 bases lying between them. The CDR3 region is CASSLSGDNSPLHF. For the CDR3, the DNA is TGTGCCAGCAGTTTATCAGGAGATAATTCACCCCTCCACTTT.

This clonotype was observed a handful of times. The CDR3 region is CASSYQTSGGREQYF. The DNA of the CDR3 is TGTGCCAGCAGTTACCAGACTAGCGGGGGGCGCGAGCAGTACTTC. V usage is TRBV6-6 and J usage is TRBJ2-7; 13 bases line up with TRBD2. V gave up 2 bases and J gave up 6 bases; unmatched junction bases: 4. CDR1 MNHNY and CDR2 SVGAGI come from the germline V gene (reference sequence). The CDR3 is 15 residues long.

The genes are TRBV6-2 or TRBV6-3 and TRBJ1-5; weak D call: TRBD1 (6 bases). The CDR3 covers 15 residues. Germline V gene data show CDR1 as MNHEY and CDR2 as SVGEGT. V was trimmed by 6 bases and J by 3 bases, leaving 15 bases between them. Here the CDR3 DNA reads TGTGCCAGCAGAACCTTGGACAGACTCAATCAGCCCCAGCATTTT. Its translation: CASRTLDRLNQPQHF.

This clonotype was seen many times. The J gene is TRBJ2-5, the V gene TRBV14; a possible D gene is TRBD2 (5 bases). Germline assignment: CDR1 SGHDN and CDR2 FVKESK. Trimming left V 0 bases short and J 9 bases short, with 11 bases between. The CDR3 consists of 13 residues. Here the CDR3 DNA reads TGTGCCAGCAGCCAAGAACGGCTCGGGGCCCAGTACTTC. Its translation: CASSQERLGAQYF. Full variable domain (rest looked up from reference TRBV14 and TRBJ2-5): EAGVTQFPSHSVIEKGQTVTLRCDPISGHDNLYWYRRVMGKEIKFLLHFVKESKQDESGMPNNRFLAERTGGTYSTLKVQPAELEDSGVYFCASSQERLGAQYFGPGTRLLVL.

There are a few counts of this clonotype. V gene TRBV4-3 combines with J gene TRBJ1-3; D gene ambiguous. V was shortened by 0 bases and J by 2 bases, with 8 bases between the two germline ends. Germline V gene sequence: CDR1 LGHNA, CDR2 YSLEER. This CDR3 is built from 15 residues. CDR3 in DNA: TGCGCCAGCAGCCAAGATTGGATTACTGGAAACACCATATATTTT. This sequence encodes CASSQDWITGNTIYF.

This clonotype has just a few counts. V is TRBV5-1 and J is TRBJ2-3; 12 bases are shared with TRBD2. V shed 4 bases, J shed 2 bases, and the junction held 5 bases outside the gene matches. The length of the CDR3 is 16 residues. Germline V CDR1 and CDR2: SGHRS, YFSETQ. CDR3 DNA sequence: TGCGCCAGCAGCCCACGGACTAGCGGGGCCACAGATACGCAGTATTTT. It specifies CASSPRTSGATDTQYF.

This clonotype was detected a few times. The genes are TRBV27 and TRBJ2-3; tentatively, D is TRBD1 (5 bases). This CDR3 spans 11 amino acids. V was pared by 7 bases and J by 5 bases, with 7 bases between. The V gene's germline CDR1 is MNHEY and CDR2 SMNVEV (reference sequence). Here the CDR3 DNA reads TGTGCCAGCAAAACAGGAGATACGCAGTATTTT. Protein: CASKTGDTQYF.

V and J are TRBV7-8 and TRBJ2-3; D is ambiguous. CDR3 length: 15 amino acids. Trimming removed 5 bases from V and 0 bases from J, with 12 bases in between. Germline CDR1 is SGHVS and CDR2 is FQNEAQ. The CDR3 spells CASSLIGGSTDTQYF. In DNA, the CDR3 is TGTGCCAGCAGCCTCATTGGCGGCAGCACAGATACGCAGTATTTT.